This T cell receptor beta chain derives from a study of beta chain features in type 1 diabetes. The whole isolated RNA underwent reverse transcription, so sequencing captured expressed TCRB transcripts. Profiling relied on immunoSEQ multiplex PCR, and the TCRdb table lists in-frame clones only, not all of them. The repertoire holds approximately 400,000 clones, with over 13% as singletons. This clone turned up a few times. The CDR3 spans 17 residues. Trimming cost V 1 base and J 0 bases, with 15 bases left between them. Germline CDR1 is SGHNT and CDR2 is YENEEA. The sequencing sample was made of naive CD4+ T cells from blood. The chain uses TRBV11-3 and TRBJ2-5, with D perhaps matching TRBD2 (6 bases). The receptor was derived from a woman aged 18-30 years in good health. CDR3 sequence: CASSLVARGSYQETQYF. CDR3 nucleotide sequence: TGTGCCAGCAGCTTAGTGGCCCGGGGGAGTTACCAAGAGACCCAGTACTTC.